This record covers a single T cell receptor (beta chain). TCRdb keeps only in-frame clones here, not all; method: immunoSEQ multiplex PCR. The repertoire consists of approximately 100,000 clones, with roughly 89% occurring once and the leading ten covering around 6%. The CDR3 length is 15 residues. V gave up 5 bases and J gave up 1 base; unmatched junction bases: 7. The germline V gene has CDR1 MNHEY and CDR2 SVGEGT. This specimen comes from a study of blood T cell repertoires in COVID-19. The gene calls are TRBV6-2 or TRBV6-3 and TRBJ2-7, with 8 bases identical to TRBD2. The sequenced sample was peripheral blood. The sequence came from a man in his sixties or seventies with acute or convalescent COVID-19. CDR3 nucleotide sequence: TGTGCCAGCAGTAGGGCTAGCGGGTTTTCCTACGAGCAGTACTTC. This codes for CASSRASGFSYEQYF.